This T cell receptor beta chain derives from a study of T cell responses to AZD1222 COVID-19 vaccine. Study-wide findings and caveats: There were repertoire samples only from the period after the peak T cell response.

The CDR3 has 16 residues. Trimming cost V 4 bases and J 10 bases, with 20 bases left between them. Looked up from germline, CDR1 is MDHEN and CDR2 is SYDVKM. TCRdb's copy holds only in-frame clones and misses some; the assay was immunoSEQ multiplex PCR. The sample records about 150,000 clones, approximately 95% being singletons. On this clone itself: Its antigen is undetermined.

The sample in question was peripheral blood, obtained 28 days after the second AZD1222 dose. The receptor's source is an adult who received the AZD1222 COVID-19 vaccine. This chain uses TRBV28 with TRBJ1-6; no reliable D call. The CDR3 loop is CASSSSLIGRFSPLHF. The DNA for the CDR3 is TGTGCCAGCAGTTCATCCCTAATCGGTCGGTTCTCACCCCTCCACTTT.